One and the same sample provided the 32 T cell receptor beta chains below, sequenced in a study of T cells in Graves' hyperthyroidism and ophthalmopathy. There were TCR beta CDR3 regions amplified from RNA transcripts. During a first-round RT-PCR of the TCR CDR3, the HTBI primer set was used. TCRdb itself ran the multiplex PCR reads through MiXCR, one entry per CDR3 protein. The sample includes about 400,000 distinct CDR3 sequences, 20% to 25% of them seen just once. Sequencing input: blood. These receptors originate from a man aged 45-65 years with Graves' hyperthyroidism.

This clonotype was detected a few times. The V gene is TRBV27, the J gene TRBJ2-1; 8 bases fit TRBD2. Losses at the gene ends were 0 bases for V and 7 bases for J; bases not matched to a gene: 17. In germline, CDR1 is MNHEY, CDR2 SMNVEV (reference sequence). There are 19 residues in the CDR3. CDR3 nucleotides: TGTGCCAGCAGTTTATCGGGTCGAGGGGTCGGGAGGGGTGGGAATGAGCAGTTCTTC. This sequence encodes CASSLSGRGVGRGGNEQFF.

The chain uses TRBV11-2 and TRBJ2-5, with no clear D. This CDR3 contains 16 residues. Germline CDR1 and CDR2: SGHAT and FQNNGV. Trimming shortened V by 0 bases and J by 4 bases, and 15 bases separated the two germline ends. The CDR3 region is CASSLEPEPVGETQYF. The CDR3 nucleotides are TGTGCCAGCAGCTTAGAACCAGAACCTGTGGGAGAGACCCAGTACTTC.

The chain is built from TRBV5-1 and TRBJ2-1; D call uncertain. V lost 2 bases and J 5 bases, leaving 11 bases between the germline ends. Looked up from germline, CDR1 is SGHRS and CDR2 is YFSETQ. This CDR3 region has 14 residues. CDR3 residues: CASSFELPHNEQFF. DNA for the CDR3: TGCGCCAGCAGCTTCGAGCTGCCCCACAATGAGCAGTTCTTC.

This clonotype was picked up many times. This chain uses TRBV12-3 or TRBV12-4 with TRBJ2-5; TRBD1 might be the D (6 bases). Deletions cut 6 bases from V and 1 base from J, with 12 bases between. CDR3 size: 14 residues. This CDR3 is CASRTGSLQETQYF. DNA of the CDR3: TGTGCCAGCAGAACAGGGTCCCTCCAAGAGACCCAGTACTTC.

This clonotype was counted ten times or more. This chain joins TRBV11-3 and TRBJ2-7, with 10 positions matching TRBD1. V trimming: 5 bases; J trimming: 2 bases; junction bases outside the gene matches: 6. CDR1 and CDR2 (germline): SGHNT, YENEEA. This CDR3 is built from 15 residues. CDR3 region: CASSLRDRGAYEQYF. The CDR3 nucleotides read TGTGCCAGCAGCCTACGGGACAGGGGCGCCTACGAGCAGTACTTC.

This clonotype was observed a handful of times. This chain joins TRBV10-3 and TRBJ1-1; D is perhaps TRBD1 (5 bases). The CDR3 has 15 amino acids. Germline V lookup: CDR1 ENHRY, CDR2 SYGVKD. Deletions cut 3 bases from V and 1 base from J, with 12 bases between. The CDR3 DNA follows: TGTGCCATCAGTGAAAGGGGAGAGCCGAACACTGAAGCTTTCTTT. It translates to CAISERGEPNTEAFF.

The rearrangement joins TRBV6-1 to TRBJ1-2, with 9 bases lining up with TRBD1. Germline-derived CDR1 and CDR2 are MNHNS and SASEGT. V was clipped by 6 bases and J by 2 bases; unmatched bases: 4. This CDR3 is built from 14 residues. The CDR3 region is CASSGQGQNYGYTF. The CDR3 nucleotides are TGTGCCAGCAGCGGACAGGGGCAGAACTATGGCTACACCTTC.

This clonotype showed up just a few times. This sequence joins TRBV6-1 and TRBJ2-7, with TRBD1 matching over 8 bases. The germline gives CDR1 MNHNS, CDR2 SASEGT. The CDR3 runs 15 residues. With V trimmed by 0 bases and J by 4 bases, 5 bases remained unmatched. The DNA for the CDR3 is TGTGCCAGCAGTGAAGCACGGACAGGGAGGTACGAGCAGTACTTC. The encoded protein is CASSEARTGRYEQYF.

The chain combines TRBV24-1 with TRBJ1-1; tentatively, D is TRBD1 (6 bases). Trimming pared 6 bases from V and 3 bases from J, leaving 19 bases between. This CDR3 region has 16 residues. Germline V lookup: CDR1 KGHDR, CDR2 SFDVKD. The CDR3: CATSKRDIRTDTEAFF. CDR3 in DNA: TGTGCCACCAGTAAACGGGACATCCGGACGGACACTGAAGCTTTCTTT.

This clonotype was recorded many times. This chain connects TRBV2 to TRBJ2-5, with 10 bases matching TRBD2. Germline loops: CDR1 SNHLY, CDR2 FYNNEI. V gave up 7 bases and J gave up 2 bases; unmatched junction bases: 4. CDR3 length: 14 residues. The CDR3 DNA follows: TGTGCCAGCAATGGACTAGCGGCTCAAGAGACCCAGTACTTC. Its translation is CASNGLAAQETQYF.

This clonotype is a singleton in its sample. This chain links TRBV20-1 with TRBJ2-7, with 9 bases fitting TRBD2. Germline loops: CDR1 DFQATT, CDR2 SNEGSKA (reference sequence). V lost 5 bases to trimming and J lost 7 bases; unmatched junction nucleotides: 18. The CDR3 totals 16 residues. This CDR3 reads CSAGTLRGTSSSEQYF. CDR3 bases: TGCAGTGCTGGGACGCTTCGCGGGACTAGCTCATCTGAGCAGTACTTC.

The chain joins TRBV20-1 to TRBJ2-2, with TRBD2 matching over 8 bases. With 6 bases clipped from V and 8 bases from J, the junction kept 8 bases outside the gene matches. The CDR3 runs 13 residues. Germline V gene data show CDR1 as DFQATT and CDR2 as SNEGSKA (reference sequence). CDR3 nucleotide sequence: TGCAGTGCGCCCAGCGGGAGAGCAGGGGAGCTGTTTTTT. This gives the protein CSAPSGRAGELFF.

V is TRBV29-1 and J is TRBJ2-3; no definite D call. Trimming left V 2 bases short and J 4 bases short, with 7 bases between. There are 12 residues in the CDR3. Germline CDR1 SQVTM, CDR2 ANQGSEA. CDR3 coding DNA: TGCAGCGTTGAACCCCGGCCAGATACGCAGTATTTT. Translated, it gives CSVEPRPDTQYF.

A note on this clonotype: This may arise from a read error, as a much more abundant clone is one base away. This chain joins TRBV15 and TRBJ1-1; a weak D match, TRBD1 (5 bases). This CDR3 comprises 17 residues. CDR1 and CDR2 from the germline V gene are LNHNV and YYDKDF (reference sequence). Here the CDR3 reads CAASRDFTLTENTEAFF. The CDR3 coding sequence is TGTGCCGCCAGCAGAGACTTTACCCTGACAGAAAACACTGAAGCTTTCTTT.

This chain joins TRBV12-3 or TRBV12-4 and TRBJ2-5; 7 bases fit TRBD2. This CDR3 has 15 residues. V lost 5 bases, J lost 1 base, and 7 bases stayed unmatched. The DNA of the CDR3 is TGTGCCAGCAGTGCGGAGACTAGCCTCCAAGAGACCCAGTACTTC. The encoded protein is CASSAETSLQETQYF.

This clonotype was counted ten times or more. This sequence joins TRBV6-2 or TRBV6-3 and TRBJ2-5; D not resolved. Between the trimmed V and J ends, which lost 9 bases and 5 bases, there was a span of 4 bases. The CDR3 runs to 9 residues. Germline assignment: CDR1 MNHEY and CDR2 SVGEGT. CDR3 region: CASGETQYF. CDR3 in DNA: TGTGCCAGTGGGGAGACCCAGTACTTC.

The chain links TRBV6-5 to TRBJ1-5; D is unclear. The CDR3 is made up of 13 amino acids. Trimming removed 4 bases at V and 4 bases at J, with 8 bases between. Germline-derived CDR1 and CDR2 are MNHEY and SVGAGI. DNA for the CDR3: TGTGCCAGCAGTTTCGAACTAAATCAGCCCCAGCATTTT. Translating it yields CASSFELNQPQHF.

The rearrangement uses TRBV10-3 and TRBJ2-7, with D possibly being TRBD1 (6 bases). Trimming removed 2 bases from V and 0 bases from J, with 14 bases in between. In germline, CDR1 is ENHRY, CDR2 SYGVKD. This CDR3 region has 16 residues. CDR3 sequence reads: CAISERAQGSSYEQYF. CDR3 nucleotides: TGTGCCATCAGTGAGAGGGCGCAGGGGAGCTCCTACGAGCAGTACTTC.

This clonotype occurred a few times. CDR3 sequence reads: CASSATTGTEAFF. In DNA, the CDR3 is TGTGCCAGCAGTGCCACCACGGGCACTGAAGCTTTCTTT. This chain links TRBV6-4 with TRBJ1-1; the D is unclear. This CDR3 has 13 residues. V dropped 4 bases and J dropped 4 bases, with 10 bases sitting between them. CDR1 MRHNA and CDR2 SNTAGT come from the germline V gene.

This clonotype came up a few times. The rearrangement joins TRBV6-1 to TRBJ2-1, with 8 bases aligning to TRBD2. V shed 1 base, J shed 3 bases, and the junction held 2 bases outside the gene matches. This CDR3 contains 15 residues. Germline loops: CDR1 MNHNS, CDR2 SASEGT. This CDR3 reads CASSEGTSSYNEQFF. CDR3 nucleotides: TGTGCCAGCAGTGAAGGGACTAGCAGCTACAATGAGCAGTTCTTC.

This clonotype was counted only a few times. The CDR3: CASSYMGPGVDEQFF. DNA for the CDR3: TGTGCCAGCAGTTACATGGGGCCAGGGGTTGATGAGCAGTTCTTC. V usage is TRBV6-2 or TRBV6-3 and J usage is TRBJ2-1, with a tentative D call TRBD1 (6 bases). The V end was cut by 2 bases, the J end by 8 bases, with 16 bases between. CDR1 and CDR2 (germline): MNHEY, SVGEGT. CDR3 length equals 15 residues.

The DNA for the CDR3 is TGTGCCAGCAGCTCCTGGACTAGCGGATACAATGAGCAGTTCTTC. Translated: CASSSWTSGYNEQFF. This chain connects TRBV7-2 to TRBJ2-1, with 10 bases identical to TRBD2. The CDR3 contains 15 residues. Germline lookup yields CDR1 SGHTA and CDR2 FQGNSA. V lost 4 bases and J lost 4; bases outside the gene matches: 4.

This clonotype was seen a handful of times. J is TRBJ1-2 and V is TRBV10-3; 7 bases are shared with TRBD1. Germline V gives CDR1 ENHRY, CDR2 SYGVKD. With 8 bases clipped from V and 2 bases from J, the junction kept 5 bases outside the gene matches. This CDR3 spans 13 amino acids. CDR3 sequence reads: CAIAAQGNYGYTF. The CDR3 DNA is TGTGCCATCGCAGCACAGGGGAACTATGGCTACACCTTC.

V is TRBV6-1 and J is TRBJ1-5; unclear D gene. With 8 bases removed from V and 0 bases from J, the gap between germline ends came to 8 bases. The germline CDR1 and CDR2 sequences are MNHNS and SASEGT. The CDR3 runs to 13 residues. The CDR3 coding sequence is TGTGCCAGCGGCCACGATAGCAATCAGCCCCAGCATTTT. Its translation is CASGHDSNQPQHF.

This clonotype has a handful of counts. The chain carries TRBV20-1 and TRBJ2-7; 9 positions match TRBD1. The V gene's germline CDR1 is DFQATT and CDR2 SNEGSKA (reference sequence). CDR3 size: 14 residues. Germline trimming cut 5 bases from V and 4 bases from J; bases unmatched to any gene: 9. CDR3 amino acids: CSAVPGQGGYEQYF. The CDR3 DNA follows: TGCAGTGCTGTCCCGGGACAGGGAGGGTACGAGCAGTACTTC.

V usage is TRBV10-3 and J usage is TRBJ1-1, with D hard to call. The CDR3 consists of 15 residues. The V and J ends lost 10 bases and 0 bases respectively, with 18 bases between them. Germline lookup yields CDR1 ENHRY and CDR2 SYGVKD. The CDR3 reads CATGRPGTVNTEAFF. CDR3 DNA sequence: TGTGCCACCGGACGTCCAGGAACGGTGAACACTGAAGCTTTCTTT.

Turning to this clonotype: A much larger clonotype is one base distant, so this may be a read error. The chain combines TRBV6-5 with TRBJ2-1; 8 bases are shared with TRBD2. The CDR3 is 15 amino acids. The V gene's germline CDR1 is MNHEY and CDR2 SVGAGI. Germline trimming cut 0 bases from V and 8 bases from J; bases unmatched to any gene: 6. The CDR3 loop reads CASSYSAGGRYEQFF. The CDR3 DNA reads TGTGCCAGCAGTTACTCGGCAGGCGGGAGGTATGAGCAGTTCTTC.

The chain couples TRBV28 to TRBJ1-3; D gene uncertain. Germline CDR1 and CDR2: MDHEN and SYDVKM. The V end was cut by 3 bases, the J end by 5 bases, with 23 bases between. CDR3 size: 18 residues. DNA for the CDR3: TGTGCCAGCAGTTTTGTGGGGTTAAACAAACATCTACGAAACACCATATATTTT. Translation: CASSFVGLNKHLRNTIYF.

The CDR3 region is CASRSRTGELFF. Written as DNA, the CDR3 is TGTGCCAGCCGGTCGCGCACCGGGGAGCTGTTTTTT. V is TRBV6-2 or TRBV6-3 and J is TRBJ2-2; D gene ambiguous. The germline CDR1 and CDR2 sequences are MNHEY and SVGEGT. The V gene lost 8 bases and the J gene lost 4 bases, with 8 bases spanning the gap. The length of the CDR3 is 12 residues.

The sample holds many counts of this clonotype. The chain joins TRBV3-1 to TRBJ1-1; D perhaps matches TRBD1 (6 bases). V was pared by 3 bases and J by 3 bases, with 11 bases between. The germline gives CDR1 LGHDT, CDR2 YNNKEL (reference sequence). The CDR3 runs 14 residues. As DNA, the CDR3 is TGTGCCAGCAGCCATAGGACAGTCGACACTGAAGCTTTCTTT. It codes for CASSHRTVDTEAFF.

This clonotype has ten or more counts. The CDR3 spells CASSPPLGGTEAFF. CDR3 nucleotides: TGTGCCAGCTCACCACCGTTGGGTGGCACTGAAGCTTTCTTT. The V call is TRBV18, the J call TRBJ1-1, with D uncertain. Germline V gives CDR1 KGHSH, CDR2 LQKENI. Trimming removed 0 bases at V and 4 bases at J, with 9 bases between. This CDR3 has 14 residues.

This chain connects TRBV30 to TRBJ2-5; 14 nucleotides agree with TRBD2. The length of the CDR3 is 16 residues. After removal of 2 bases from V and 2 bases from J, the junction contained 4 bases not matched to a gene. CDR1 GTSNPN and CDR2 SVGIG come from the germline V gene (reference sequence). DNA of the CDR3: TGTGCCTGGAGTAGGGGACTAGCGGGAGCGCAAGAGACCCAGTACTTC. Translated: CAWSRGLAGAQETQYF.